Shown below are 32 T cell receptor beta chains from a single sample sequenced in a study of blood T cell repertoires in COVID-19. TCRdb's table, derived via immunoSEQ multiplex PCR, lists solely in-frame clones and lacks some. Of 110,000 to 150,000 clones in the sample, 80% to 90% were seen once. Material: PBMCs or T cells enriched from blood (not recorded which). The receptors originated from a man aged 50 to 59 who had recovered from COVID-19.

This clone appeared a single time. The CDR3 loop reads CASRPGPSNYGYTF. The DNA of the CDR3 is TGTGCCAGCAGACCTGGGCCCTCTAACTATGGCTACACCTTC. The V and J genes are TRBV28 and TRBJ1-2; no reliable D call. From germline, CDR1 is MDHEN and CDR2 SYDVKM. The CDR3 consists of 14 residues. Deletions cut 6 bases from V and 0 bases from J, with 11 bases between.

The rearrangement links TRBV15 to TRBJ1-1; 7 bases align to TRBD1. V lost 3 bases to trimming and J lost 7 bases; unmatched junction nucleotides: 14. CDR1 is LNHNV and CDR2 is YYDKDF in the germline V gene (reference sequence). The CDR3 extends over 16 amino acids. Here the CDR3 reads CATSRMAGTVWGEAFF. The CDR3 DNA follows: TGTGCCACCAGCAGGATGGCCGGGACAGTATGGGGTGAAGCTTTCTTT.

This clone was observed once. This chain connects TRBV7-2 to TRBJ1-2; D gene ambiguous. CDR3 length equals 13 residues. Germline V lookup: CDR1 SGHTA, CDR2 FQGNSA. V lost 1 base and J 8 bases, leaving 11 bases between the germline ends. The DNA of the CDR3 is TGTGCCAGCAGCTTAGGTACAGTGGGCGGCTACACCTTC. This gives the protein CASSLGTVGGYTF.

The rearrangement uses TRBV9 and TRBJ2-5; 7 bases are shared with TRBD2. Trimming cost V 3 bases and J 5 bases; bases outside gene matches: 7. This CDR3 spans 14 amino acids. The germline V gene encodes CDR1 SGDLS and CDR2 YYNGEE. CDR3 loop: CASSDSGQRETQYF. The CDR3 coding sequence is TGTGCCAGCAGCGATAGCGGGCAGCGGGAGACCCAGTACTTC.

The V gene is TRBV5-4, the J gene TRBJ2-2, with D perhaps TRBD2 (6 bases). Germline V gene lookup returns CDR1 SGHNT and CDR2 YYREEE (reference sequence). V was shortened by 2 bases and J by 6 bases, with 14 bases between the two germline ends. CDR3 length: 15 residues. CDR3 in amino acids: CASSLAGGGAGELFF. For the CDR3, the DNA is TGTGCCAGCAGCTTAGCCGGGGGTGGGGCCGGGGAGCTGTTTTTT.

This chain joins TRBV7-9 and TRBJ2-1; the match to TRBD2 covers 7 bases. Germline CDR1 and CDR2: SEHNR and FQNEAQ (reference sequence). V lost 5 bases, J lost 4 bases, and 14 bases stayed unmatched. This CDR3 is 17 amino acids long. DNA for the CDR3: TGTGCCAGCAGCCCTCGGGGAGGGCAGAACAAATACAATGAGCAGTTCTTC. Its protein product is CASSPRGGQNKYNEQFF. The full variable domain, completed using reference TRBV7-9 and TRBJ2-1, is DTGVSQNPRHKITKRGQNVTFRCDPISEHNRLYWYRQTLGQGPEFLTYFQNEAQLEKSRLLSDRFSAERPKGSFSTLEIQRTEQGDSAMYLCASSPRGGQNKYNEQFFGPGTRLTVL.

J is TRBJ2-3 and V is TRBV11-2; TRBD2 is a possible D gene (5 bases). V lost 5 bases to trimming and J lost 1 base, with 16 bases between them. CDR3 size: 16 residues. The germline V gene encodes CDR1 SGHAT and CDR2 FQNNGV. The DNA for the CDR3 is TGTGCCAGCAGCCGGACGGGGTCTTCTCGCACAGATACGCAGTATTTT. Amino acids: CASSRTGSSRTDTQYF.

In DNA, the CDR3 is TGTGCCAGCAGTTACGAGGGGACAAGGGTAAAGACCCAGTACTTC. It encodes CASSYEGTRVKTQYF. V gene TRBV6-2 or TRBV6-3 combines with J gene TRBJ2-5; possibly TRBD1 for D (6 bases). The V gene's germline CDR1 is MNHEY and CDR2 SVGEGT. Deletions cut 2 bases from V and 6 bases from J, with 16 bases between. This CDR3 is built from 15 residues.

The genes are TRBV5-5 and TRBJ1-5, with 7 bases lining up with TRBD1. Germline V gene lookup returns CDR1 SGHKS and CDR2 YYEKEE (reference sequence). This CDR3 spans 16 amino acids. The V and J ends lost 3 bases and 2 bases, in that order; junction bases with no gene match: 8. CDR3 sequence (DNA): TGTGCCAGCAGCTCCCTGACAGGGTCAGGCAATCAGCCCCAGCATTTT. Protein product: CASSSLTGSGNQPQHF.

This sequence joins TRBV7-9 and TRBJ1-2, with 8 bases matching TRBD1. V shed 5 bases and J 8 bases; nucleotides not matched to a gene: 4. Germline CDR1 reads SEHNR; CDR2 reads FQNEAQ (reference sequence). CDR3 length: 12 amino acids. This CDR3 reads CASSADRDGYTF. CDR3 DNA sequence: TGTGCCAGCAGCGCGGACAGGGACGGCTACACCTTC.

The chain employs TRBV4-1 and TRBJ2-7, with 7 bases that match TRBD2. CDR1 is MGHRA and CDR2 is YSYEKL in the germline V gene. This CDR3 contains 16 residues. V lost 2 bases, J lost 3 bases, and 10 bases stayed unmatched. The CDR3: CASSQSGASGDYEQYF. CDR3 in DNA: TGCGCCAGCAGCCAATCGGGCGCTAGCGGAGACTACGAGCAGTACTTC.

The J gene is TRBJ2-2, the V gene TRBV27; D is undetermined. Germline V gives CDR1 MNHEY, CDR2 SMNVEV (reference sequence). Trimming removed 3 bases at V and 5 bases at J, with 7 bases between. The CDR3 has 13 residues. Written as DNA, the CDR3 is TGTGCCAGCAGTTTTTCTCTGACCGGGGAGCTGTTTTTT. It codes for CASSFSLTGELFF.

This chain links TRBV6-5 with TRBJ2-7; TRBD2 matches 7 bases. Looked up from germline, CDR1 is MNHEY and CDR2 is SVGAGI. The CDR3 length is 14 residues. After removal of 6 bases from V and 1 base from J, the junction contained 6 bases not matched to a gene. CDR3 amino acids: CASRRSSGSYEQYF. The DNA of the CDR3 is TGTGCCAGCAGACGATCTAGCGGATCCTACGAGCAGTACTTC.

The chain links TRBV18 to TRBJ2-1; maybe TRBD2 (5 bases). The V end lost 3 bases, the J end lost 10 bases, and 16 bases lay between the germline ends. This CDR3 spans 14 amino acids. The germline V gene has CDR1 KGHSH and CDR2 LQKENI. In DNA, the CDR3 is TGTGCCAGCTCACCCGAGCGGAGCACGGCGGAGCAGTTCTTC. As protein: CASSPERSTAEQFF.

The gene calls are TRBV6-5 and TRBJ2-7; 8 bases agree with TRBD2. The CDR3 length is 13 residues. Trimming took 6 bases from V and 3 from J; bases not matched to a gene: 4. From germline, CDR1 is MNHEY and CDR2 SVGAGI. The DNA of the CDR3 is TGTGCCAGCAGCGGGAGGGCCTACTACGAGCAGTACTTC. It translates to CASSGRAYYEQYF.

This chain joins TRBV2 and TRBJ1-2, with 7 bases that match TRBD1. J was trimmed by 4 bases and V by 5 bases; bases with no gene match: 10. Per the germline V gene, CDR1 is SNHLY and CDR2 is FYNNEI. The CDR3 runs to 15 residues. The CDR3 reads CASSLNRGFVYGYTF. In DNA form, the CDR3 reads TGTGCCAGCAGTCTAAACAGGGGATTTGTCTATGGCTACACCTTC.

This clone appeared once. This chain links TRBV11-2 with TRBJ1-3; D is possibly TRBD1 (5 bases). The germline V gene encodes CDR1 SGHAT and CDR2 FQNNGV. The CDR3 is 16 residues long. Trimming removed 1 base at V and 3 bases at J, with 13 bases between. The CDR3 DNA follows: TGTGCCAGCAGCTTAGTCCAGGGAGGAATTGGAAACACCATATATTTT. It codes for CASSLVQGGIGNTIYF.

V gene TRBV5-8 combines with J gene TRBJ1-5; TRBD1 aligns across 9 bases. The CDR3 loop spans 16 amino acids. V was pared by 4 bases and J by 4 bases, with 9 bases of the junction left unmatched. Germline loops: CDR1 SGHTS, CDR2 YDEGEE. This CDR3 is CASSQGTGRINQPQHF. The DNA for the CDR3 is TGTGCCAGCAGCCAGGGGACAGGGAGGATTAATCAGCCCCAGCATTTT.

The J gene is TRBJ1-3, the V gene TRBV6-5, with D perhaps TRBD1 (5 bases). Trimming left V 5 bases short and J 3 bases short, with 11 bases between. The germline V gene has CDR1 MNHEY and CDR2 SVGAGI. This CDR3 spans 14 amino acids. The chain's CDR3 is CASSPTVLGNTIYF. The CDR3 bases are TGTGCCAGCAGTCCGACAGTCCTTGGAAACACCATATATTTT.

Details on this clone: The germline gene is not matched at one end of the junction; a read error may be the cause. The gene calls are TRBV12-3 or TRBV12-4 and TRBJ1-2, with D perhaps TRBD1 (6 bases). The CDR3 is made up of 12 amino acids. CDR3 coding DNA: TGTGCCAGCAGTCAGGACAGCTTGCTATTAGAATTC. As protein: CASSQDSLLLEF.

This rearrangement joins TRBV3-1 (or the pseudogene TRBV3-2) to TRBJ2-1, with TRBD2 identical over 7 bases. The CDR3 length is 17 residues. V dropped 2 bases and J dropped 8; count of bases not matched to a gene: 15. CDR1 LGHDT and CDR2 YNNKEL come from the germline V gene (reference sequence). CDR3 nucleotides: TGTGCCAGCAGCCAACCCCTAGCGGATGACCCCGGCGATGAGCAGTTCTTC. Its protein product is CASSQPLADDPGDEQFF.

A single count supports this clone. This chain uses TRBV2 with TRBJ1-5; a weak D match, TRBD1 (5 bases). CDR3 length: 15 amino acids. The V end was cut by 4 bases, the J end by 0 bases, with 10 bases between. Germline lookup yields CDR1 SNHLY and CDR2 FYNNEI. CDR3 region: CASSGPGGSNQPQHF. The DNA of the CDR3 is TGTGCCAGCAGTGGTCCCGGGGGTAGCAATCAGCCCCAGCATTTT.

V and J are TRBV5-1 and TRBJ2-3; 9 bases are shared with TRBD2. The CDR3 spans 14 residues. In germline, CDR1 is SGHRS, CDR2 YFSETQ. V dropped 6 bases and J dropped 2; count of bases not matched to a gene: 4. For the CDR3, the DNA is TGCGCCAGCACCCTAGCGGGACACACAGATACGCAGTATTTT. Translating gives CASTLAGHTDTQYF.

The genes are TRBV30 and TRBJ1-1; D not certain. The germline gives CDR1 GTSNPN, CDR2 SVGIG (reference sequence). The CDR3 is 15 residues long. Deletions cut 1 base from V and 1 base from J, with 13 bases between. The CDR3 loop reads CAWSARRGWNTEAFF. CDR3 DNA sequence: TGTGCCTGGAGTGCCCGGCGAGGCTGGAACACTGAAGCTTTCTTT.

This clone was counted only a few times. The J gene is TRBJ1-6, the V gene TRBV6-5, with a weak D call TRBD1 (5 bases). With 0 bases removed from V and 7 bases from J, the gap between germline ends came to 13 bases. The CDR3 has 16 residues. Germline values: CDR1 MNHEY, CDR2 SVGAGI. The CDR3 reads CASSYSMQGRNSPLHF. CDR3 nucleotides: TGTGCCAGCAGTTACTCGATGCAGGGAAGGAATTCACCCCTCCACTTT.

The chain joins TRBV7-3 to TRBJ1-1; the D gene is possibly TRBD1 (5 bases). The CDR3 is made up of 15 amino acids. Trimming removed 5 bases from V and 1 base from J, with 14 bases in between. The germline gives CDR1 SGHTA, CDR2 FQGTGA. This CDR3 reads CASSLYTGRNTEAFF. Here the CDR3 DNA reads TGTGCCAGCAGCCTATATACAGGCCGGAACACTGAAGCTTTCTTT.

V and J are TRBV21-1 and TRBJ1-5. TRBV21-1 is labeled a pseudogene. There are 17 residues in the CDR3. The CDR3 nucleotides read TGTGCCAGCAGCAAAGCTGGGAGCCCGCATAGCAATCAGCCCCAGCATTTT. As protein: CASSKAGSPHSNQPQHF.

The CDR3 nucleotides read TGTGCCAGCAGTTTACTGGCGGCGTCTAACTATGGCTACACCTTC. It yields the protein CASSLLAASNYGYTF. The rearrangement links TRBV28 to TRBJ1-2, with D uncertain. V was cut by 2 bases and J by 0 bases, with 10 bases left in between. The CDR3 has 15 residues. Germline values: CDR1 MDHEN, CDR2 SYDVKM.

This clone was seen a few times. The chain employs TRBV19 and TRBJ1-6; D is ambiguous. CDR3 size: 13 residues. The V end lost 7 bases, the J end lost 6 bases, and 10 bases lay between the germline ends. The germline gives CDR1 LNHDA, CDR2 SQIVND (reference sequence). The CDR3 region has the DNA TGTGCCAGTAACGGAGACCTTAATTCACCCCTCCACTTT. Its translation is CASNGDLNSPLHF. Drawing the rest from reference TRBV19 and TRBJ1-6, the complete variable domain is DGGITQSPKYLFRKEGQNVTLSCEQNLNHDAMYWYRQDPGQGLRLIYYSQIVNDFQKGDIAEGYSVSREKKESFPLTVTSAQKNPTAFYLCASNGDLNSPLHFGNGTRLTVT.

The chain couples TRBV28 to TRBJ2-7; 11 bases are a match to TRBD2. Trimming cost V 9 bases and J 1 base; bases outside gene matches: 2. CDR3 length: 13 residues. Germline CDR1 and CDR2: MDHEN and SYDVKM. The CDR3 nucleotides are TGTGCCAGTAGGACTAGCGGGTCCTACGAGCAGTACTTC. This encodes CASRTSGSYEQYF.

The chain recombines TRBV7-2 with TRBJ1-1; perhaps TRBD1 as D (6 bases). V was cut by 3 bases and J by 11 bases, with 13 bases left in between. Germline V gene sequence: CDR1 SGHTA, CDR2 FQGNSA. This CDR3 has 12 residues. CDR3 nucleotides: TGTGCCAGCAGCTTCGTAACAGGGCTGGCTTTCTTT. Protein product: CASSFVTGLAFF.

The chain has TRBV5-1 and TRBJ2-3, with D possibly being TRBD2 (5 bases). Deletions cut 4 bases from V and 8 bases from J, with 17 bases between. The CDR3 covers 14 residues. Germline CDR1 SGHRS, CDR2 YFSETQ. In DNA form, the CDR3 reads TGCGCCAGCAGCGCCACCTCGAGCGGAGCTACGCAGTATTTT. Protein sequence: CASSATSSGATQYF.